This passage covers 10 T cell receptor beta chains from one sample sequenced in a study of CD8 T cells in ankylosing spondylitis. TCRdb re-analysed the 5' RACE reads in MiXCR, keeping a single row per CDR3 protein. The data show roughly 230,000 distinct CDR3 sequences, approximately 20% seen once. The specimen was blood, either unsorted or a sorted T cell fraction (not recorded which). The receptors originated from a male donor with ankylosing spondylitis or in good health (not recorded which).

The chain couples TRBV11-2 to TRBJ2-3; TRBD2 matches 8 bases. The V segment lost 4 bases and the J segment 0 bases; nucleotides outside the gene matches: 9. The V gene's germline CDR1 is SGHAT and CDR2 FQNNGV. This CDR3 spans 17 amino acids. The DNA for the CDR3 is TGTGCCAGCAGCTCCCCAAGCGGGGGACTTAGCACAGATACGCAGTATTTT. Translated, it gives CASSSPSGGLSTDTQYF.

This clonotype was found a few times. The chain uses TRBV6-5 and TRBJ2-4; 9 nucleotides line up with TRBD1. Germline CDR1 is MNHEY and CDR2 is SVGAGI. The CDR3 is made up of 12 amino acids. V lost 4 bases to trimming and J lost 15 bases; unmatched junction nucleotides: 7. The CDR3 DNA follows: TGTGCCAGCAGTTCCGGACAGGGGACTTTGTACTTC. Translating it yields CASSSGQGTLYF.

The CDR3 coding sequence is TGTGCCGGGGGCGCTAGCCTTAATGAGCAGTTCTTC. Translated, it gives CAGGASLNEQFF. The J gene is TRBJ2-1, the V gene TRBV12-3 or TRBV12-4; tentatively, D is TRBD1 (6 bases). Trimming left V 11 bases short and J 7 bases short, with 15 bases between. This CDR3 region has 12 residues.

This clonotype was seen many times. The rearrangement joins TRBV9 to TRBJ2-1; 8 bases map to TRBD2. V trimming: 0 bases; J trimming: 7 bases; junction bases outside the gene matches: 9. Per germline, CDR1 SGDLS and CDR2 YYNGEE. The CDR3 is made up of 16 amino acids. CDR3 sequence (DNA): TGTGCCAGCAGCGTAGCTGGACTAGCCAGGGATAATGAGCAGTTCTTC. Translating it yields CASSVAGLARDNEQFF.

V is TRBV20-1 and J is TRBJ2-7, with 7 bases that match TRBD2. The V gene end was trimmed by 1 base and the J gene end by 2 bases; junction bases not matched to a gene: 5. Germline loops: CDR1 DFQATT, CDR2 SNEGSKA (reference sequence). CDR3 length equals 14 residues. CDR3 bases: TGCAGTGCTAGAGGTCTAGCGGAAACCTACGAGCAGTACTTC. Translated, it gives CSARGLAETYEQYF.

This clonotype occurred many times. Written as DNA, the CDR3 is TGCGCCAGCAGCCCGTGGGCAGAGAACAATGAGCAGTTCTTC. Encoded protein: CASSPWAENNEQFF. V and J are TRBV4-1 and TRBJ2-1; D gene ambiguous. CDR3 size: 14 residues. V was cut by 4 bases and J by 5 bases, with 12 bases left in between. In germline, CDR1 is MGHRA, CDR2 YSYEKL.

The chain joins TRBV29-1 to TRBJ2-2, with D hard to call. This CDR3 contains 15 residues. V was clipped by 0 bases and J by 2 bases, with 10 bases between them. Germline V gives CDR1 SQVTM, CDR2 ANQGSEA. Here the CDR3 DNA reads TGCAGCGTTGAAGATCCCAGGTTTAACACCGGGGAGCTGTTTTTT. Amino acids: CSVEDPRFNTGELFF.

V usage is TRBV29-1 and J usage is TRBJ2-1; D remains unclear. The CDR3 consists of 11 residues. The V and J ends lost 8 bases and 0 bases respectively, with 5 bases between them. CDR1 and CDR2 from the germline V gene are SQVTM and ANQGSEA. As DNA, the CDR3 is TGCAGCACAAGCTCCTACAATGAGCAGTTCTTC. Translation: CSTSSYNEQFF.

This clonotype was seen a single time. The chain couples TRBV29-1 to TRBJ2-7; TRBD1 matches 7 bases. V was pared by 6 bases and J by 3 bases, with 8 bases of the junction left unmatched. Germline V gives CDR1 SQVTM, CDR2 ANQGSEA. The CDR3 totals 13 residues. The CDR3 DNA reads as TGCAGCGTGAGGGGACAGAGCTTCTACGAGCAGTACTTC. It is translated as CSVRGQSFYEQYF.

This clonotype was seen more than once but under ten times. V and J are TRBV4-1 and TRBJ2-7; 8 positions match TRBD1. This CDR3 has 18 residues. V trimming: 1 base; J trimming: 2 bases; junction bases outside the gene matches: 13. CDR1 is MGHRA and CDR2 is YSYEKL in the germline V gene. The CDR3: CASSQAPNVGTGAYEQYF. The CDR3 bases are TGCGCCAGCAGCCAAGCCCCAAACGTCGGGACAGGAGCCTACGAGCAGTACTTC.